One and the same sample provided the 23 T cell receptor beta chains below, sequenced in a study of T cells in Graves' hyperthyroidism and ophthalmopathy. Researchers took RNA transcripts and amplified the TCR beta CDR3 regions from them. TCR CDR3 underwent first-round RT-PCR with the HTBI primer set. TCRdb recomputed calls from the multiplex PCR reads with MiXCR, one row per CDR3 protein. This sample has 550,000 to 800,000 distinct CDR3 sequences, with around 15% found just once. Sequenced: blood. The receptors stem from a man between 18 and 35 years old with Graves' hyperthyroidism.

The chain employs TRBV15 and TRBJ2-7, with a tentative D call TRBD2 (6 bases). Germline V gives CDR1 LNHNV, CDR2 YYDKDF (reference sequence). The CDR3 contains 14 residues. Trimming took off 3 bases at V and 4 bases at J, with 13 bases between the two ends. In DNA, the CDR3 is TGTGCCACCAGCAGTTACGGGACTGTATACGAGCAGTACTTC. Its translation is CATSSYGTVYEQYF.

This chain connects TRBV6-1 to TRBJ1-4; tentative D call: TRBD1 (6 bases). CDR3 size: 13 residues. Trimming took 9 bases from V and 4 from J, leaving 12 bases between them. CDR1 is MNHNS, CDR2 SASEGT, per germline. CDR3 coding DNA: TGTGCCAGTCACAGGGCATTTAATGAAAAACTGTTTTTT. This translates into CASHRAFNEKLFF.

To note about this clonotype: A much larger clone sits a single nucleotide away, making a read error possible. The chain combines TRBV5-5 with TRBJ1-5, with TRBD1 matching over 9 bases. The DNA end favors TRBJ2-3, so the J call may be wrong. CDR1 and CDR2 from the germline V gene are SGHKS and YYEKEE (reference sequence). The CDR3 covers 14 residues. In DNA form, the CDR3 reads TGTGCCAGCAGCTTAAGGACAGGGGATCAGCCCCAGTATTTT. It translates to CASSLRTGDQPQYF.

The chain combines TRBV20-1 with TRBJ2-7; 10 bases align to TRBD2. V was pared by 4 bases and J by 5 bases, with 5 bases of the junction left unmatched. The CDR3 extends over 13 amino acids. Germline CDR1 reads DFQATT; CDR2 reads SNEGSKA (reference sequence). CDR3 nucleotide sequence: TGCAGTGCTACGAGCGGGAGGGGCGACGAGCAGTACTTC. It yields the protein CSATSGRGDEQYF.

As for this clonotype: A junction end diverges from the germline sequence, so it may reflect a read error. CDR3 residues: CASSSTASKQPQHF. The DNA for the CDR3 is TGTGCCAGCAGCTCGACAGCTAGCAAGCAGCCCCAGCATTTT. This sequence joins TRBV7-6 and TRBJ1-5; a possible D gene is TRBD1 (5 bases). The germline CDR1 and CDR2 sequences are SGHVS and FNYEAQ. The CDR3 runs 14 residues.

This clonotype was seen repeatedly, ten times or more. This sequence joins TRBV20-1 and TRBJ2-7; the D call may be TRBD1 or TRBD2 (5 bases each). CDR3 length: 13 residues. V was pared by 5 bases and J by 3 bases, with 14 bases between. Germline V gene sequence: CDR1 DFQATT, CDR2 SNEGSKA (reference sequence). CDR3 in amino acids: CSALGGGRYEQYF. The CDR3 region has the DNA TGCAGTGCTCTCGGTGGGGGTCGCTACGAGCAGTACTTC.

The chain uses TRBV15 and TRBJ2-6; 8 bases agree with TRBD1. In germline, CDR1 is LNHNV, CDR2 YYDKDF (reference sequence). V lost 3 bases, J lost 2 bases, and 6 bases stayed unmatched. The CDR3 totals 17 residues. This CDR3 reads CATSRAQGAPGANVLTF. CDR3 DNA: TGTGCCACCAGCAGGGCCCAGGGGGCGCCTGGGGCCAACGTCCTGACTTTC.

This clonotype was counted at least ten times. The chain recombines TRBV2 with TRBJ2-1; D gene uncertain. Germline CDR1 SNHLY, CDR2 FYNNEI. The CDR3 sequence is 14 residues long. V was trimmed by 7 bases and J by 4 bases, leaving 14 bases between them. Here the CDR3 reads CASNEQRNYNEQFF. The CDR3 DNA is TGTGCCAGCAACGAGCAGAGGAATTACAATGAGCAGTTCTTC. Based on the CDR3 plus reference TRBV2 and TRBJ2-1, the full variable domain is EPEVTQTPSHQVTQMGQEVILRCVPISNHLYFYWYRQILGQKVEFLVSFYNNEISEKSEIFDDQFSVERPDGSNFTLKIRSTKLEDSAMYFCASNEQRNYNEQFFGPGTRLTVL.

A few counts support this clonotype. The CDR3 DNA is TGTGCCAGCAGTGGAGAGGATAGCTCCTACAATGAGCAGTTCTTC. Residues: CASSGEDSSYNEQFF. The chain uses TRBV2 and TRBJ2-1; D uncertain. V lost 4 bases, J lost 0 bases, and 10 bases lay in between. The CDR3 totals 15 residues. Germline values: CDR1 SNHLY, CDR2 FYNNEI.

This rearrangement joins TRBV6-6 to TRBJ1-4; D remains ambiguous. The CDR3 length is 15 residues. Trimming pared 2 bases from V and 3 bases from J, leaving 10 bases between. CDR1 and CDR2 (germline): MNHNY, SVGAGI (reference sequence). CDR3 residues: CASSYDSTANEKLFF. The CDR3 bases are TGTGCCAGCAGTTACGACTCTACAGCTAATGAAAAACTGTTTTTT.

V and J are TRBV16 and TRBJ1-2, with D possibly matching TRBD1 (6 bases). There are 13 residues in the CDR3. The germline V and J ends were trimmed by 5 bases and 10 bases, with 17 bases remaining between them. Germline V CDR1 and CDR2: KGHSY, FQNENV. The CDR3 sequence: CASSFKGDSAYTF. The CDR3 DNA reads TGTGCCAGCAGCTTCAAGGGGGACTCAGCCTACACCTTC.

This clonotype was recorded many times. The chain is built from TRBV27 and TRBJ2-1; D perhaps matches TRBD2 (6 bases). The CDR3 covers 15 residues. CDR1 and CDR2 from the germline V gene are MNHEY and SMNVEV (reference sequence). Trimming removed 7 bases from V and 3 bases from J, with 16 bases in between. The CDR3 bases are TGTGCCAGCAAAACGGGGACTCTAAGCTACAATGAGCAGTTCTTC. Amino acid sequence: CASKTGTLSYNEQFF.

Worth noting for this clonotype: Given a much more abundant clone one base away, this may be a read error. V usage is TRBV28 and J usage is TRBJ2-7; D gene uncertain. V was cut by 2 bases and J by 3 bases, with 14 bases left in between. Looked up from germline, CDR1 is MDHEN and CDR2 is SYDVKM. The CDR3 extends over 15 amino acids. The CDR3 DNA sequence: TGTGCCAGCAGTTTAAGCCAAACTGCGCTCTACGAGCAGTACTTC. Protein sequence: CASSLSQTALYEQYF.

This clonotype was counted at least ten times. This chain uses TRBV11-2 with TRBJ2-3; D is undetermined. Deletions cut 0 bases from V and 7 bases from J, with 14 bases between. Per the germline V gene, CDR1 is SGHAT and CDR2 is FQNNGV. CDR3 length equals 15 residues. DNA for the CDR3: TGTGCCAGCAGCTTAGACCTACTTTCGTTGAATACGCAGTATTTT. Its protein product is CASSLDLLSLNTQYF.

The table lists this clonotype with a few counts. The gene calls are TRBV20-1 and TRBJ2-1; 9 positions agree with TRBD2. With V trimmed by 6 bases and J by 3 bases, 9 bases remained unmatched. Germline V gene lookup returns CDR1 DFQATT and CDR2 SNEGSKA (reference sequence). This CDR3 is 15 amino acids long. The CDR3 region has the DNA TGCAGTGCCCGAAGGACTAGCGAGTTCTACAATGAGCAGTTCTTC. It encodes CSARRTSEFYNEQFF.

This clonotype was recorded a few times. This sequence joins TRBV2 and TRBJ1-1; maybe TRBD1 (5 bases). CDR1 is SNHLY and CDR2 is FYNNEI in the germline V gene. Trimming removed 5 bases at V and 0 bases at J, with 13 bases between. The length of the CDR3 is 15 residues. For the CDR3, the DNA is TGTGCCAGCAGTATCCAGGGACCGATGAACACTGAAGCTTTCTTT. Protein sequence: CASSIQGPMNTEAFF.

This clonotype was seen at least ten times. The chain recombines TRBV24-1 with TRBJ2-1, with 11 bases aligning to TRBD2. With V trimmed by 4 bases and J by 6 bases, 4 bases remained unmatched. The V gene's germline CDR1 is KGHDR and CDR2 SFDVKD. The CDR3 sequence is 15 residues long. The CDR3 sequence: CATSDRTSGRNEQFF. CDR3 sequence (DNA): TGTGCCACCAGTGACCGGACTAGCGGGCGCAATGAGCAGTTCTTC.

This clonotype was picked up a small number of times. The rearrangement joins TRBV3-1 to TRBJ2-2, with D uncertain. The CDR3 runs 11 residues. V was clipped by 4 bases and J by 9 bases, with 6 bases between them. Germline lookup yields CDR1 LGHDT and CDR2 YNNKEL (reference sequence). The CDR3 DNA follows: TGTGCCAGCAGCCGGACCAGGGAGCTGTTTTTT. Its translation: CASSRTRELFF.

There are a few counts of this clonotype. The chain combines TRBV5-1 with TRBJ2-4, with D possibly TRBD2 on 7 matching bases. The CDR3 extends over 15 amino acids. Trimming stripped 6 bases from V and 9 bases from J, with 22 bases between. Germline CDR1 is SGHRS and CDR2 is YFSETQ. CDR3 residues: CASTPGGESGGIQYF. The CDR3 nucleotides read TGCGCCAGCACCCCGGGGGGCGAAAGTGGGGGCATTCAGTACTTC.

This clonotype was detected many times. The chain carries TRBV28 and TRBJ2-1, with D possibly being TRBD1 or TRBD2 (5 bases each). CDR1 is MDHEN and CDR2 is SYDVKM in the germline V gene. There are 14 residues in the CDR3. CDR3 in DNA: TGTTTGAGCCCAGGGAGACCGCCCTACAATGAGCAGTTCTTC. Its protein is CLSPGRPPYNEQFF.

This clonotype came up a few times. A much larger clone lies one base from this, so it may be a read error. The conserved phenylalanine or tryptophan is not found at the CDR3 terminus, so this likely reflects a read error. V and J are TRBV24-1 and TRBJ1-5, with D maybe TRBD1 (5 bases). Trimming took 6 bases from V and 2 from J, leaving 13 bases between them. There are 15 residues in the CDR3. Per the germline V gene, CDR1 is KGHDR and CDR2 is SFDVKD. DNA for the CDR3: TGTGCCACCAGTCCTGCGGAAGGGGGCAATCAGCCCCAGCATTCT. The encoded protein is CATSPAEGGNQPQHS.

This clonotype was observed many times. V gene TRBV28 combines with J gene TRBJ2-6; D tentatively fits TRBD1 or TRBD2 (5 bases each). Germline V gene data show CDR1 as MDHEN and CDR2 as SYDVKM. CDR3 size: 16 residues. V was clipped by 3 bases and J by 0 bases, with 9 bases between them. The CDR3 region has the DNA TGTGCCAGCAGTTTGGGGGTGATCTCTGGGGCCAACGTCCTGACTTTC. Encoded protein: CASSLGVISGANVLTF.

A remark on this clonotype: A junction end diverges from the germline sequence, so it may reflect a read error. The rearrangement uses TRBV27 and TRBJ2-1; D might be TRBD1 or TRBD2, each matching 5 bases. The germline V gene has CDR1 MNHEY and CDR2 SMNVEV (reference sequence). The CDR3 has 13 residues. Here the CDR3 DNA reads TGTGCCTGCAGTTTAAGGGGACGCTATGAGCAGTTCTTC. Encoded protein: CACSLRGRYEQFF.